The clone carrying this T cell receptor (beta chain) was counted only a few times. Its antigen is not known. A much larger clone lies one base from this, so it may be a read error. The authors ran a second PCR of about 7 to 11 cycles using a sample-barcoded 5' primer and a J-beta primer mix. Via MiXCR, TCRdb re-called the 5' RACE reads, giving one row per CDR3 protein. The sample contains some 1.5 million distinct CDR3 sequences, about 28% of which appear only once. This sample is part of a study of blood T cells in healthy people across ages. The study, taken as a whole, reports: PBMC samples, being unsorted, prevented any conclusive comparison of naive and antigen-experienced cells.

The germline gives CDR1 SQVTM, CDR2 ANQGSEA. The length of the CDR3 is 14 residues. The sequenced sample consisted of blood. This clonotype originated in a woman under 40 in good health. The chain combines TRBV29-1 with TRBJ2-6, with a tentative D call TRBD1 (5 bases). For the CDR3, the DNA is TGCAGCGTTGAAGTGACGGCTGGGGCCAACGTCCGGACTTTC. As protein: CSVEVTAGANVRTF.